The 17 T cell receptor beta chains below come from one sample, sequenced in a study of spatial heterogeneity in lung cancer. Using its own MiXCR run on the 5' RACE reads, TCRdb lists one record per CDR3 protein. The sample lists over 10,000 distinct CDR3 sequences; about 15% were seen once. Time point defined: sample taken at primary tumor resection. Whole RNA was taken from tumor, nontumor lung or frozen PBMC; it was then sequenced unsorted. The source was PBMCs, collected at surgery. These receptors were collected from a male donor with early-stage non-small cell lung cancer.

There are many counts of this clonotype. The CDR3 loop reads CSALDRGENNEQFF. The CDR3 DNA reads TGCAGTGCTCTTGACAGGGGAGAGAACAATGAGCAGTTCTTC. The gene calls are TRBV20-1 and TRBJ2-1, with 8 bases lining up with TRBD1. The CDR3 loop spans 14 amino acids. Germline V gene sequence: CDR1 DFQATT, CDR2 SNEGSKA (reference sequence). With 5 bases clipped from V and 5 bases from J, the junction kept 8 bases outside the gene matches.

The CDR3 reads CASSLTRNTEAFF. The CDR3 coding sequence is TGTGCCAGCAGCTTAACCAGAAACACTGAAGCTTTCTTT. This sequence joins TRBV11-2 and TRBJ1-1; D is undetermined. The CDR3 spans 13 residues. Trimming stripped 2 bases from V and 2 bases from J, with 6 bases between. Per germline, CDR1 SGHAT and CDR2 FQNNGV.

This rearrangement joins TRBV12-3 or TRBV12-4 to TRBJ1-4; TRBD1 might be the D (5 bases). Deletions cut 6 bases from V and 5 bases from J, with 16 bases between. The CDR3 has 15 amino acids. CDR3 sequence reads: CASRKTGEANEKLFF. The CDR3 DNA sequence: TGTGCCAGCAGAAAGACGGGGGAGGCAAATGAAAAACTGTTTTTT.

This clonotype has just a few counts. This CDR3 is CSVEDPDTQYF. CDR3 DNA sequence: TGCAGCGTTGAGGACCCAGATACGCAGTATTTT. The chain has TRBV29-1 and TRBJ2-3; D not resolved. The ends were cut back, 3 bases at V and 4 bases at J, with 5 bases in the middle. CDR3 length: 11 amino acids. CDR1 is SQVTM and CDR2 is ANQGSEA in the germline V gene.

Concerning this clonotype itself: In this CDR3 the conserved last residue, phenylalanine or tryptophan, is missing, so a read error is likely. The rearrangement links TRBV20-1 to TRBJ1-5; D is uncertain. The CDR3 has 16 residues. The V end was cut by 5 bases, the J end by 5 bases, with 22 bases between. Germline CDR1 DFQATT, CDR2 SNEGSKA (reference sequence). As DNA, the CDR3 is TGCAGTGCTTCGTCGGACGAGGTCAGATCTTATCAGCCCCAGCATTAT. Translation: CSASSDEVRSYQPQHY.

This chain uses TRBV7-9 with TRBJ2-1; D perhaps matches TRBD2 (5 bases). The CDR3 totals 14 residues. Trimming pared 3 bases from V and 9 bases from J, leaving 15 bases between. Per germline, CDR1 SEHNR and CDR2 FQNEAQ (reference sequence). CDR3 sequence reads: CASSFGWAEGEQFF. For the CDR3, the DNA is TGTGCCAGCAGCTTTGGTTGGGCAGAGGGTGAGCAGTTCTTC.

In its sample, this clonotype was seen many times. The chain carries TRBV6-1 and TRBJ2-7; 9 bases map to TRBD1. The CDR3 length is 15 residues. Germline lookup yields CDR1 MNHNS and CDR2 SASEGT. Trimming took 1 base from V and 6 from J; bases not matched to a gene: 7. The CDR3 coding sequence is TGTGCCAGCAGTGAAGTGAGGACAGGGGTTCCCGAGCAGTACTTC. Translation gives CASSEVRTGVPEQYF.

For the CDR3, the DNA is TGTGCCAGCAGCTTAATGAGGACAACAGATACGCAGTATTTT. It yields the protein CASSLMRTTDTQYF. The chain uses TRBV7-3 and TRBJ2-3; D might be TRBD1 (5 bases). V was cut by 1 base and J by 3 bases, with 8 bases left in between. The CDR3 sequence is 14 residues long. Germline lookup yields CDR1 SGHTA and CDR2 FQGTGA.

The V call is TRBV20-1, the J call TRBJ1-1; a possible D gene is TRBD1 (6 bases). The germline V gene has CDR1 DFQATT and CDR2 SNEGSKA (reference sequence). V lost 5 bases and J 5 bases, leaving 15 bases between the germline ends. CDR3 length: 13 amino acids. The CDR3 region is CSAGTQGGTEAFF. The CDR3 nucleotides are TGCAGTGCTGGGACACAGGGAGGGACTGAAGCTTTCTTT.

This clonotype was counted at least ten times. This chain connects TRBV6-1 to TRBJ2-5; D remains ambiguous. The CDR3 loop spans 15 amino acids. V was cut by 6 bases and J by 3 bases, with 17 bases left in between. In germline, CDR1 is MNHNS, CDR2 SASEGT. In DNA, the CDR3 is TGTGCCAGCAGCTCACCTGGGTCAGGAAAAGAGACCCAGTACTTC. Translated: CASSSPGSGKETQYF.

This clonotype was counted many times. The CDR3 region is CASRSTGADSPLHF. The CDR3 region has the DNA TGTGCCAGCAGATCGACAGGGGCAGATTCACCCCTCCACTTT. The J gene is TRBJ1-6, the V gene TRBV7-9; TRBD1 matches at 8 bases. The germline gives CDR1 SEHNR, CDR2 FQNEAQ (reference sequence). The CDR3 has 14 amino acids. The V segment lost 6 bases and the J segment 8 bases; nucleotides outside the gene matches: 6.

CDR3 loop: CASSRGQGANNYGYTF. Here the CDR3 DNA reads TGCGCCAGCAGCAGAGGACAGGGGGCGAATAACTATGGCTACACCTTC. The chain recombines TRBV5-1 with TRBJ1-2; 11 bases fit TRBD1. The CDR3 consists of 16 residues. Trimming at V came to 4 bases and at J to 1 base, leaving 6 bases not matched to a gene. Per the germline V gene, CDR1 is SGHRS and CDR2 is YFSETQ.

The J gene is TRBJ1-1, the V gene TRBV6-2 or TRBV6-3; 8 bases are shared with TRBD1. Trimming at V came to 5 bases and at J to 3 bases, leaving 5 bases not matched to a gene. Germline-derived CDR1 and CDR2 are MNHEY and SVGEGT. CDR3 length equals 14 residues. The DNA of the CDR3 is TGTGCCAGCAGTAACCAGGGGGCTGACACTGAAGCTTTCTTT. As protein: CASSNQGADTEAFF.

This clonotype was observed a handful of times. The chain carries TRBV7-2 and TRBJ2-2; D may match TRBD1 or TRBD2 (5 bases each). The CDR3 sequence is 12 residues long. CDR1 and CDR2 (germline): SGHTA, FQGNSA. V gave up 5 bases and J gave up 7 bases, with 8 bases separating them. In DNA form, the CDR3 reads TGTGCCAGCAGCCGGGACCGCGGGGAGCTGTTTTTT. Its translation is CASSRDRGELFF.

CDR3: CSAFRQASGENQPQHF. The CDR3 DNA is TGCAGTGCTTTCCGACAGGCTTCAGGAGAGAATCAGCCCCAGCATTTT. This rearrangement joins TRBV20-1 to TRBJ1-5, with a tentative D call TRBD1 (6 bases). Germline CDR1 and CDR2: DFQATT and SNEGSKA (reference sequence). V was clipped by 5 bases and J by 4 bases, with 21 bases between them. This CDR3 is built from 16 residues.

This clonotype was counted ten times or more. This rearrangement joins TRBV19 to TRBJ1-5; 9 nucleotides agree with TRBD1. Trimming removed 3 bases from V and 7 bases from J; junction bases left unmatched: 7. This CDR3 has 15 amino acids. Germline V lookup: CDR1 LNHDA, CDR2 SQIVND (reference sequence). CDR3 nucleotide sequence: TGTGCCAGTAGTATTTCCGGGACAGGGTGGCAGCCCCAGCATTTT. Encoded protein: CASSISGTGWQPQHF.

The chain links TRBV11-2 to TRBJ2-1, with TRBD2 matching 8 bases. Per germline, CDR1 SGHAT and CDR2 FQNNGV. The V and J ends lost 1 base and 4 bases, in that order; junction bases with no gene match: 3. The CDR3 length is 15 residues. CDR3 DNA sequence: TGTGCCAGCAGCTTAGCCGGGGGGGCGTACAATGAGCAGTTCTTC. Translating gives CASSLAGGAYNEQFF.